The entry below gives a single T cell receptor beta chain sequence along with its context. The entry originates in a study of blood T cell repertoires in COVID-19. TCRdb's copy holds only in-frame clones and misses some; the assay was immunoSEQ multiplex PCR. In the table there are roughly 400,000 clones, about 83% of which are singletons. Study members were between roughly 18 and 100 years old and lived in some 26 US regions. This sequence originates from a woman in her forties or fifties who had recovered from COVID-19. What was sequenced was PBMCs or T cells enriched from blood (not recorded which).

The CDR3 DNA sequence: TGTGCCACCCAGAAAAGGGGGCCTAGCTTTCGACAGGGGACCCCAGATACGCAGTATTTT. Translating gives CATQKRGPSFRQGTPDTQYF. The chain uses TRBV19 and TRBJ2-3, with 8 bases aligning to TRBD1. This CDR3 is built from 20 residues. The germline CDR1 and CDR2 sequences are LNHDA and SQIVND (reference sequence). The junction had 28 bases not matched to a gene; V was cut back by 10 bases and J by 4 bases.